A selection of T cell receptor beta chains follows, all from one sample in a study of cytomegalovirus exposure and HLA in healthy donors. Libraries were prepared by immunoSEQ multiplex PCR; TCRdb keeps only in-frame clonotypes and omits some of them. The data include under 60,000 clones; the top ten clones carry roughly an eighth. The sample taken for sequencing was PBMCs. The receptor set was obtained from a woman in her twenties or thirties in good health and CMV-seropositive. Both conserved end residues are part of each CDR3. A D gene is named only where the DNA matches it firmly.

V gene	D gene	J gene	CDR3 protein	CDR3 DNA
TRBV6-5	NA	TRBJ2-7	CASKKGGAPYEQYF	TGTGCCAGCAAAAAGGGGGGGGCTCCCTACGAGCAGTACTTC
TRBV4-2	TRBD1	TRBJ1-6	CASSHLRDSNSPLHF	TGTGCCAGCAGCCACCTACGGGACAGTAATTCACCCCTCCACTTT
TRBV6-5	TRBD1	TRBJ2-2	CASTRSGTGSGELFF	TGTGCCAGCACCAGATCCGGGACAGGCTCCGGGGAGCTGTTTTTT
TRBV10-2	NA	TRBJ1-2	CASRGGTENYGYTF	TGCGCCAGCAGGGGAGGCACAGAAAACTATGGCTACACCTTC
TRBV5-1	TRBD2	TRBJ2-7	CASRRGGAYEQYF	TGCGCCAGCAGACGGGGGGGAGCCTATGAGCAGTACTTC
TRBV13	NA	TRBJ2-5	CASSLALDSQETQYF	TGTGCCAGCAGCTTAGCCCTCGACAGCCAAGAGACCCAGTACTTC
TRBV9	TRBD2	TRBJ2-5	CASSAWTSGGFNQETQYF	TGTGCCAGCAGCGCTTGGACTAGCGGGGGATTTAACCAAGAGACCCAGTACTTC
TRBV19	NA	TRBJ1-5	CASSPPVNREQPQHF	TGTGCCAGTAGTCCCCCGGTCAACCGGGAACAGCCCCAGCATTTT
TRBV9	NA	TRBJ2-1	CASSVDGSNEQFF	TGTGCCAGCAGCGTAGACGGGTCCAATGAGCAGTTCTTC
TRBV19	NA	TRBJ2-7	CASTDAGPTYEQYF	TGTGCCAGTACCGACGCGGGACCTACCTACGAGCAGTACTTC
TRBV13	TRBD2	TRBJ2-3	CASSSPTSGGPGYTQYF	TGTGCCAGCAGCTCCCCGACTAGCGGGGGCCCCGGGTATACGCAGTATTTT
TRBV7-3	NA	TRBJ2-7	CASSLSILSEQYF	TGTGCCAGCAGCTTAAGTATTTTGTCCGAGCAGTACTTC
TRBV11-3	NA	TRBJ2-7	CASSLDAGPEQYF	TGTGCCAGCAGCTTAGACGCAGGGCCCGAGCAGTACTTC
TRBV2	TRBD2	TRBJ2-7	CASLAGGGYEQYF	TGTGCCAGCCTAGCGGGGGGGGGCTACGAGCAGTACTTC
TRBV7-6	NA	TRBJ2-3	CASSPSAAPRTDTQYF	TGTGCCAGCAGCCCCTCGGCAGCGCCCCGCACAGATACGCAGTATTTT
TRBV2	NA	TRBJ1-1	CASSEEGRVPNTEAFF	TGTGCCAGCAGTGAAGAGGGGAGGGTCCCGAACACTGAAGCTTTCTTT
TRBV28	NA	TRBJ2-3	CASDSRTDTQYF	TGTGCCTCGGACAGCCGCACAGATACGCAGTATTTT
TRBV11-2	NA	TRBJ1-1	CASSLWGRGENTEAFF	TGTGCCAGCAGCTTATGGGGCAGGGGCGAAAACACTGAAGCTTTCTTT
TRBV18	NA	TRBJ1-1	CASSPLVGTEAFF	TGTGCCAGCTCACCACTTGTCGGCACTGAAGCTTTCTTT
TRBV6-1	TRBD2	TRBJ2-3	CASSSSGRAVDTQYF	TGTGCCAGCAGCTCTAGCGGGAGGGCCGTAGATACGCAGTATTTT
TRBV19	NA	TRBJ1-2	CASNSLIGYTF	TGTGCCAGTAACTCCCTTATAGGCTACACCTTC
TRBV2	TRBD1	TRBJ2-3	CASSRQGSTDTQYF	TGTGCCAGCAGTAGACAGGGTAGCACAGATACGCAGTATTTT
TRBV5-1	NA	TRBJ2-1	CASSGTNSYNEQFF	TGCGCCAGCAGTGGGACAAACTCCTACAATGAGCAGTTCTTC
TRBV25-1	NA	TRBJ2-6	CASSGGVDNSGANVLTF	TGTGCCAGCAGTGGGGGGGTTGACAACTCTGGGGCCAACGTCCTGACTTTC
TRBV4-2	NA	TRBJ2-7	CASSQPDSPYEQYF	TGTGCCAGCAGCCAGCCAGACAGCCCCTACGAGCAGTACTTC
TRBV5-1	NA	TRBJ2-4	CASSLDPSLMAKNIQYF	TGCGCCAGCAGCTTGGATCCTTCCCTTATGGCCAAAAACATTCAGTACTTC
TRBV16	NA	TRBJ1-6	CASSPGQYNSPLHF	TGTGCCAGCAGTCCTGGACAGTATAATTCACCCCTCCACTTT
TRBV5-6	NA	TRBJ2-7	CASSQPGHSYEQYF	TGTGCCAGCAGCCAACCGGGACACTCCTACGAGCAGTACTTC
TRBV9	TRBD2	TRBJ2-1	CASSLVAGGHIEQFF	TGTGCCAGCAGCCTCGTGGCGGGGGGGCATATTGAGCAGTTCTTC
TRBV5-1	NA	TRBJ2-7	CASSLETGPAYEQYF	TGCGCCAGCAGCTTGGAGACAGGTCCAGCTTACGAGCAGTACTTC
TRBV30	NA	TRBJ2-7	CAWRGGANYEQYF	TGTGCCTGGAGAGGGGGGGCTAACTACGAGCAGTACTTC
TRBV6-5	TRBD1	TRBJ1-2	CASSYAQGEGYTF	TGTGCCAGCAGTTACGCACAGGGGGAAGGCTACACCTTC
TRBV7-2	NA	TRBJ2-2	CASSPLLGTGELFF	TGTGCCAGCAGCCCCCTCCTCGGCACCGGGGAGCTGTTTTTT
TRBV4-1	TRBD2	TRBJ2-2	CASSLAGGRTGELFF	TGCGCCAGCAGCCTAGCGGGAGGACGGACCGGGGAGCTGTTTTTT
TRBV9	NA	TRBJ2-5	CASSVGVRASQETQYF	TGTGCCAGCAGCGTAGGGGTGAGGGCGTCCCAAGAGACCCAGTACTTC
TRBV4-1	TRBD1	TRBJ1-5	CASSLWLLQGAPQHF	TGCGCCAGCAGCCTCTGGCTCCTACAGGGGGCGCCCCAGCATTTT
TRBV28	NA	TRBJ2-2	CASSAPSTGELFF	TGTGCCAGCAGTGCCCCTAGCACCGGGGAGCTGTTTTTT
TRBV28	TRBD1	TRBJ2-7	CASNTDRGYEQYF	TGTGCCAGCAACACGGACAGGGGGTACGAGCAGTACTTC
TRBV18	TRBD1	TRBJ1-6	CASSPPTGGNSPLHF	TGTGCCAGCTCACCACCGACAGGGGGTAATTCACCCCTCCACTTT
TRBV25-1	NA	TRBJ2-3	CASRQGPSTDTQYF	TGTGCCAGCAGGCAGGGCCCGAGCACAGATACGCAGTATTTT